This entry lists 11 T cell receptor beta chains sequenced from one sample in a study of blood T cell repertoires in COVID-19. The assay was immunoSEQ multiplex PCR, and TCRdb's table has in-frame clones only and misses some. The sample lists some 360,000 clones, roughly 86% occurring once. The sample was peripheral blood. The source of these receptors is a woman in her sixties with COVID-19, enrolled during active disease.

V and J are TRBV2 and TRBJ1-1; D not certain. The CDR3 has 14 residues. V dropped 2 bases and J dropped 1 base, with 8 bases sitting between them. CDR1 and CDR2 from the germline V gene are SNHLY and FYNNEI. The CDR3 spells CASSEPGGNTEAFF. CDR3 nucleotide sequence: TGTGCCAGCAGTGAACCCGGAGGGAACACTGAAGCTTTCTTT. Complete variable domain (other parts from reference TRBV2 and TRBJ1-1): EPEVTQTPSHQVTQMGQEVILRCVPISNHLYFYWYRQILGQKVEFLVSFYNNEISEKSEIFDDQFSVERPDGSNFTLKIRSTKLEDSAMYFCASSEPGGNTEAFFGQGTRLTVV.

The rearrangement links TRBV24-1 to TRBJ1-6; TRBD1 agrees at 8 bases. The germline V gene has CDR1 KGHDR and CDR2 SFDVKD. V dropped 8 bases and J dropped 6; count of bases not matched to a gene: 5. The CDR3 contains 14 residues. The CDR3 DNA follows: TGTGCCACCAAAGGACAGGGAGCTAATTCACCCCTCCACTTT. Translation: CATKGQGANSPLHF.

V is TRBV5-1 and J is TRBJ2-1; 12 bases line up with TRBD2. CDR1 is SGHRS and CDR2 is YFSETQ in the germline V gene. CDR3 size: 14 residues. Trimming cost V 4 bases and J 8 bases; bases outside gene matches: 4. The CDR3 sequence is CASSRTSGVYEQFF. The CDR3 region has the DNA TGCGCCAGCAGCAGGACTAGCGGGGTATATGAGCAGTTCTTC.

The chain employs TRBV5-5 and TRBJ2-5; 15 positions agree with TRBD2. Per germline, CDR1 SGHKS and CDR2 YYEKEE (reference sequence). V lost 3 bases, J lost 4 bases, and 1 base stayed unmatched. The CDR3 extends over 15 amino acids. CDR3: CASSWTSGGAETQYF. The CDR3 DNA reads as TGTGCCAGCAGCTGGACTAGCGGGGGGGCAGAGACCCAGTACTTC.

The gene calls are TRBV20-1 and TRBJ1-5; possible D gene TRBD1, 5 bases. Between the trimmed V and J ends, which lost 3 bases and 3 bases, there was a span of 9 bases. Germline V gene sequence: CDR1 DFQATT, CDR2 SNEGSKA (reference sequence). The CDR3 is 13 residues long. The CDR3 loop is CSASQGNNQPQHF. DNA for the CDR3: TGCAGTGCTAGTCAGGGCAACAATCAGCCCCAGCATTTT.

The chain uses TRBV4-1 and TRBJ2-1; D remains ambiguous. Germline CDR1 is MGHRA and CDR2 is YSYEKL. Trimming stripped 0 bases from V and 9 bases from J, with 12 bases between. The CDR3 runs to 14 residues. CDR3 sequence: CASSQEMNVLEQFF. The CDR3 region has the DNA TGCGCCAGCAGCCAAGAGATGAATGTACTTGAGCAGTTCTTC.

The chain uses TRBV18 and TRBJ1-1; tentatively, D is TRBD1 (5 bases). The CDR3 covers 14 residues. Germline CDR1 and CDR2: KGHSH and LQKENI. V was clipped by 1 base and J by 3 bases, with 9 bases between them. CDR3 loop: CASSPLIGDTEAFF. The CDR3 DNA reads as TGTGCCAGCTCACCACTGATAGGGGACACTGAAGCTTTCTTT.

V usage is TRBV19 and J usage is TRBJ2-7; TRBD1 agrees at 7 bases. Unmatched junction bases numbered 6, after V lost 10 bases and J lost 0 bases. The CDR3 has 13 residues. The germline V gene encodes CDR1 LNHDA and CDR2 SQIVND (reference sequence). The CDR3: CATRQGPSYEQYF. The CDR3 DNA reads as TGTGCCACCAGACAGGGCCCCTCCTACGAGCAGTACTTC.

The rearrangement uses TRBV24-1 and TRBJ2-1, with D perhaps TRBD2 (5 bases). Per the germline V gene, CDR1 is KGHDR and CDR2 is SFDVKD. Trimming shortened V by 2 bases and J by 15 bases, and 16 bases separated the two germline ends. The CDR3 totals 13 residues. CDR3 sequence (DNA): TGTGCCACCAGTGATTCGTGGAGGCAGGTCTCGTTCTTC. Its translation: CATSDSWRQVSFF.

The chain uses TRBV18 and TRBJ1-1; D is undetermined. CDR1 is KGHSH, CDR2 LQKENI, per germline. The CDR3 has 15 amino acids. Trimming pared 1 base from V and 0 bases from J, leaving 9 bases between. The CDR3 sequence is CASSPQRDMNTEAFF. In nucleotides, the CDR3 is TGTGCCAGCTCACCACAGCGGGATATGAACACTGAAGCTTTCTTT.

V is TRBV9 and J is TRBJ2-3, with TRBD2 matching over 12 bases. Germline CDR1 and CDR2: SGDLS and YYNGEE. This CDR3 region has 17 residues. With V trimmed by 4 bases and J by 5 bases, 11 bases remained unmatched. This CDR3 is CASSPSTSGGREDTQYF. In DNA, the CDR3 is TGTGCCAGCAGCCCCAGTACTAGCGGGGGGCGAGAAGATACGCAGTATTTT.